These 17 T cell receptor beta chains share one sample of origin, sequenced in a study of control samples from healthy donors and cancer patients. Assay used: immunoSEQ multiplex PCR; TCRdb lists only in-frame clones, some missing. The table has 50,000 or so clones, about four fifths seen once. The source material was blood. These TCRs come from a man aged 65 to 79 in good health.

This chain joins TRBV27 and TRBJ2-7; D possibly matches TRBD1 or TRBD2 (5 bases each). Germline V gene lookup returns CDR1 MNHEY and CDR2 SMNVEV (reference sequence). The CDR3 contains 14 residues. The V end lost 5 bases, the J end lost 2 bases, and 13 bases lay between the germline ends. Here the CDR3 DNA reads TGTGCCAGCAGTCGGGAAGGGGTCGCCTACGAGCAGTACTTC. This translates into CASSREGVAYEQYF.

In its sample, this clone was seen a few times. The chain has TRBV7-6 and TRBJ2-5; 7 positions match TRBD2. Per the germline V gene, CDR1 is SGHVS and CDR2 is FNYEAQ. With 5 bases clipped from V and 7 bases from J, the junction kept 7 bases outside the gene matches. This CDR3 has 13 amino acids. CDR3 sequence reads: CASSARLAPTQYF. As DNA, the CDR3 is TGTGCCAGCAGCGCCAGACTAGCTCCGACCCAGTACTTC.

The chain employs TRBV25-1 and TRBJ2-5; maybe TRBD2 (5 bases). The germline V gene encodes CDR1 MGHDK and CDR2 SYGVNS. The CDR3 is 14 residues long. V was cut by 1 base and J by 4 bases, with 10 bases left in between. This CDR3 is CASSESKAGETQYF. CDR3 nucleotides: TGTGCCAGCAGTGAATCCAAGGCGGGAGAGACCCAGTACTTC. Together with reference TRBV25-1 and TRBJ2-5, the CDR3 gives the full variable domain: EADIYQTPRYLVIGTGKKITLECSQTMGHDKMYWYQQDPGMELHLIHYSYGVNSTEKGDLSSESTVSRIRTEHFPLTLESARPSHTSQYLCASSESKAGETQYFGPGTRLLVL.

This clone was picked up a small number of times. The chain employs TRBV10-3 and TRBJ2-2; a weak D match, TRBD1 (5 bases). The CDR3 loop spans 15 amino acids. Trimming pared 4 bases from V and 8 bases from J, leaving 17 bases between. The germline V gene encodes CDR1 ENHRY and CDR2 SYGVKD. The CDR3 spells CAISAGSRSSGELFF. As DNA, the CDR3 is TGTGCCATCAGTGCAGGGTCACGCTCCTCAGGGGAGCTGTTTTTT.

The chain links TRBV25-1 to TRBJ2-2; TRBD1 matches at 8 bases. The CDR3 extends over 16 amino acids. The V gene end was trimmed by 4 bases and the J gene end by 1 base; junction bases not matched to a gene: 5. Germline loops: CDR1 MGHDK, CDR2 SYGVNS. The CDR3 bases are TGTGCCAGCAGTGGGACCGGGACAGGGAACACCGGGGAGCTGTTTTTT. Amino acids: CASSGTGTGNTGELFF. Based on the CDR3 plus reference TRBV25-1 and TRBJ2-2, the full variable domain is EADIYQTPRYLVIGTGKKITLECSQTMGHDKMYWYQQDPGMELHLIHYSYGVNSTEKGDLSSESTVSRIRTEHFPLTLESARPSHTSQYLCASSGTGTGNTGELFFGEGSRLTVL.

The V gene is TRBV11-3, the J gene TRBJ1-1; D remains unclear. This CDR3 comprises 13 residues. Trimming removed 5 bases from V and 0 bases from J, with 7 bases in between. Germline loops: CDR1 SGHNT, CDR2 YENEEA. CDR3: CASSHGLNTEAFF. In DNA form, the CDR3 reads TGTGCCAGCAGCCACGGATTGAACACTGAAGCTTTCTTT.

This chain uses TRBV11-3 with TRBJ2-1; TRBD2 aligns across 15 bases. Losses at the gene ends were 5 bases for V and 4 bases for J; bases not matched to a gene: 3. The CDR3 spans 16 residues. Germline V gene data show CDR1 as SGHNT and CDR2 as YENEEA. In nucleotides, the CDR3 is TGTGCCAGCAGCCCCGGGACTAGCGGGGGGTACAATGAGCAGTTCTTC. It encodes CASSPGTSGGYNEQFF.

The rearrangement joins TRBV4-1 to TRBJ1-4, with a weak D call TRBD1 (6 bases). Germline lookup yields CDR1 MGHRA and CDR2 YSYEKL. The V gene lost 2 bases and the J gene lost 10 bases, with 17 bases spanning the gap. The CDR3 consists of 15 residues. CDR3: CASSQSDRTALKLFF. CDR3 in DNA: TGCGCCAGCAGCCAAAGTGATCGGACAGCTCTAAAACTGTTTTTT.

V and J are TRBV29-1 and TRBJ2-3, with 9 bases lining up with TRBD2. V trimming: 6 bases; J trimming: 1 base; junction bases outside the gene matches: 8. The CDR3 spans 15 residues. The germline gives CDR1 SQVTM, CDR2 ANQGSEA. Here the CDR3 DNA reads TGCAGCGTACGAGAGCGGGGGGAACGCACAGATACGCAGTATTTT. This translates into CSVRERGERTDTQYF.

The CDR3 loop is CASSGTGYMNTEAFF. For the CDR3, the DNA is TGTGCCAGTTCGGGGACAGGGTATATGAACACTGAAGCTTTCTTT. This chain uses TRBV19 with TRBJ1-1; TRBD1 matches 9 bases. V shed 8 bases, J shed 0 bases, and the junction held 7 bases outside the gene matches. CDR1 is LNHDA and CDR2 is SQIVND in the germline V gene (reference sequence). This CDR3 is built from 15 residues.

This sequence joins TRBV3-1 (or the pseudogene TRBV3-2) and TRBJ2-3; D ambiguous. The CDR3 spans 11 residues. Deletions cut 2 bases from V and 8 bases from J, with 5 bases between. Germline CDR1 is LGHDT and CDR2 is YNNKEL (reference sequence). CDR3 nucleotides: TGTGCCAGCAGCCAACTTCTTACGCAGTATTTT. This gives the protein CASSQLLTQYF.

The chain joins TRBV30 to TRBJ2-2, with 7 positions matching TRBD1. The J segment lost 6 bases and the V segment lost 5 bases, leaving 3 bases of the junction unmatched. The CDR3 has 12 residues. In germline, CDR1 is GTSNPN, CDR2 SVGIG (reference sequence). CDR3 amino acids: CAWGDRAGELFF. The CDR3 nucleotides are TGTGCCTGGGGAGACAGGGCCGGGGAGCTGTTTTTT.

The chain links TRBV19 to TRBJ2-5; D ambiguous. The V gene's germline CDR1 is LNHDA and CDR2 SQIVND (reference sequence). This CDR3 has 15 amino acids. V was trimmed by 1 base and J by 2 bases, leaving 11 bases between them. Here the CDR3 reads CASSIGGSIQETQYF. The CDR3 DNA reads as TGTGCCAGTAGTATAGGCGGCTCGATACAAGAGACCCAGTACTTC.

This clone has just one count. The rearrangement links TRBV7-2 to TRBJ2-2; D gene unclear. This CDR3 region has 14 residues. Looked up from germline, CDR1 is SGHTA and CDR2 is FQGNSA. Between the trimmed V and J ends, which lost 3 bases and 2 bases, there was a span of 7 bases. The CDR3 nucleotides are TGTGCCAGCAGCTTTGGACCCAACACCGGGGAGCTGTTTTTT. Its protein product is CASSFGPNTGELFF.

The V call is TRBV11-2, the J call TRBJ1-1; 7 nucleotides line up with TRBD1. The CDR3 length is 14 residues. V lost 5 bases, J lost 3 bases, and 6 bases stayed unmatched. Germline CDR1 is SGHAT and CDR2 is FQNNGV. Here the CDR3 DNA reads TGTGCCAGCAGCCGAATAACAGGGGACACTGAAGCTTTCTTT. Its protein product is CASSRITGDTEAFF.

Here the CDR3 reads CASSVQGHTGELFF. CDR3 bases: TGTGCCAGCAGTGTGCAGGGGCACACCGGGGAGCTGTTTTTT. V and J are TRBV6-4 and TRBJ2-2; a possible D gene is TRBD1 (6 bases). V was trimmed by 4 bases and J by 3 bases, leaving 9 bases between them. This CDR3 has 14 amino acids. Germline V lookup: CDR1 MRHNA, CDR2 SNTAGT.

The V and J genes are TRBV11-3 and TRBJ1-1, with D tentatively TRBD1 (5 bases). Trimming took 5 bases from V and 11 from J, leaving 18 bases between them. Germline values: CDR1 SGHNT, CDR2 YENEEA. The CDR3 sequence is 13 residues long. In nucleotides, the CDR3 is TGTGCCAGCAGCGCCGGGACGGACGGCGTGGCTTTCTTT. As protein: CASSAGTDGVAFF.